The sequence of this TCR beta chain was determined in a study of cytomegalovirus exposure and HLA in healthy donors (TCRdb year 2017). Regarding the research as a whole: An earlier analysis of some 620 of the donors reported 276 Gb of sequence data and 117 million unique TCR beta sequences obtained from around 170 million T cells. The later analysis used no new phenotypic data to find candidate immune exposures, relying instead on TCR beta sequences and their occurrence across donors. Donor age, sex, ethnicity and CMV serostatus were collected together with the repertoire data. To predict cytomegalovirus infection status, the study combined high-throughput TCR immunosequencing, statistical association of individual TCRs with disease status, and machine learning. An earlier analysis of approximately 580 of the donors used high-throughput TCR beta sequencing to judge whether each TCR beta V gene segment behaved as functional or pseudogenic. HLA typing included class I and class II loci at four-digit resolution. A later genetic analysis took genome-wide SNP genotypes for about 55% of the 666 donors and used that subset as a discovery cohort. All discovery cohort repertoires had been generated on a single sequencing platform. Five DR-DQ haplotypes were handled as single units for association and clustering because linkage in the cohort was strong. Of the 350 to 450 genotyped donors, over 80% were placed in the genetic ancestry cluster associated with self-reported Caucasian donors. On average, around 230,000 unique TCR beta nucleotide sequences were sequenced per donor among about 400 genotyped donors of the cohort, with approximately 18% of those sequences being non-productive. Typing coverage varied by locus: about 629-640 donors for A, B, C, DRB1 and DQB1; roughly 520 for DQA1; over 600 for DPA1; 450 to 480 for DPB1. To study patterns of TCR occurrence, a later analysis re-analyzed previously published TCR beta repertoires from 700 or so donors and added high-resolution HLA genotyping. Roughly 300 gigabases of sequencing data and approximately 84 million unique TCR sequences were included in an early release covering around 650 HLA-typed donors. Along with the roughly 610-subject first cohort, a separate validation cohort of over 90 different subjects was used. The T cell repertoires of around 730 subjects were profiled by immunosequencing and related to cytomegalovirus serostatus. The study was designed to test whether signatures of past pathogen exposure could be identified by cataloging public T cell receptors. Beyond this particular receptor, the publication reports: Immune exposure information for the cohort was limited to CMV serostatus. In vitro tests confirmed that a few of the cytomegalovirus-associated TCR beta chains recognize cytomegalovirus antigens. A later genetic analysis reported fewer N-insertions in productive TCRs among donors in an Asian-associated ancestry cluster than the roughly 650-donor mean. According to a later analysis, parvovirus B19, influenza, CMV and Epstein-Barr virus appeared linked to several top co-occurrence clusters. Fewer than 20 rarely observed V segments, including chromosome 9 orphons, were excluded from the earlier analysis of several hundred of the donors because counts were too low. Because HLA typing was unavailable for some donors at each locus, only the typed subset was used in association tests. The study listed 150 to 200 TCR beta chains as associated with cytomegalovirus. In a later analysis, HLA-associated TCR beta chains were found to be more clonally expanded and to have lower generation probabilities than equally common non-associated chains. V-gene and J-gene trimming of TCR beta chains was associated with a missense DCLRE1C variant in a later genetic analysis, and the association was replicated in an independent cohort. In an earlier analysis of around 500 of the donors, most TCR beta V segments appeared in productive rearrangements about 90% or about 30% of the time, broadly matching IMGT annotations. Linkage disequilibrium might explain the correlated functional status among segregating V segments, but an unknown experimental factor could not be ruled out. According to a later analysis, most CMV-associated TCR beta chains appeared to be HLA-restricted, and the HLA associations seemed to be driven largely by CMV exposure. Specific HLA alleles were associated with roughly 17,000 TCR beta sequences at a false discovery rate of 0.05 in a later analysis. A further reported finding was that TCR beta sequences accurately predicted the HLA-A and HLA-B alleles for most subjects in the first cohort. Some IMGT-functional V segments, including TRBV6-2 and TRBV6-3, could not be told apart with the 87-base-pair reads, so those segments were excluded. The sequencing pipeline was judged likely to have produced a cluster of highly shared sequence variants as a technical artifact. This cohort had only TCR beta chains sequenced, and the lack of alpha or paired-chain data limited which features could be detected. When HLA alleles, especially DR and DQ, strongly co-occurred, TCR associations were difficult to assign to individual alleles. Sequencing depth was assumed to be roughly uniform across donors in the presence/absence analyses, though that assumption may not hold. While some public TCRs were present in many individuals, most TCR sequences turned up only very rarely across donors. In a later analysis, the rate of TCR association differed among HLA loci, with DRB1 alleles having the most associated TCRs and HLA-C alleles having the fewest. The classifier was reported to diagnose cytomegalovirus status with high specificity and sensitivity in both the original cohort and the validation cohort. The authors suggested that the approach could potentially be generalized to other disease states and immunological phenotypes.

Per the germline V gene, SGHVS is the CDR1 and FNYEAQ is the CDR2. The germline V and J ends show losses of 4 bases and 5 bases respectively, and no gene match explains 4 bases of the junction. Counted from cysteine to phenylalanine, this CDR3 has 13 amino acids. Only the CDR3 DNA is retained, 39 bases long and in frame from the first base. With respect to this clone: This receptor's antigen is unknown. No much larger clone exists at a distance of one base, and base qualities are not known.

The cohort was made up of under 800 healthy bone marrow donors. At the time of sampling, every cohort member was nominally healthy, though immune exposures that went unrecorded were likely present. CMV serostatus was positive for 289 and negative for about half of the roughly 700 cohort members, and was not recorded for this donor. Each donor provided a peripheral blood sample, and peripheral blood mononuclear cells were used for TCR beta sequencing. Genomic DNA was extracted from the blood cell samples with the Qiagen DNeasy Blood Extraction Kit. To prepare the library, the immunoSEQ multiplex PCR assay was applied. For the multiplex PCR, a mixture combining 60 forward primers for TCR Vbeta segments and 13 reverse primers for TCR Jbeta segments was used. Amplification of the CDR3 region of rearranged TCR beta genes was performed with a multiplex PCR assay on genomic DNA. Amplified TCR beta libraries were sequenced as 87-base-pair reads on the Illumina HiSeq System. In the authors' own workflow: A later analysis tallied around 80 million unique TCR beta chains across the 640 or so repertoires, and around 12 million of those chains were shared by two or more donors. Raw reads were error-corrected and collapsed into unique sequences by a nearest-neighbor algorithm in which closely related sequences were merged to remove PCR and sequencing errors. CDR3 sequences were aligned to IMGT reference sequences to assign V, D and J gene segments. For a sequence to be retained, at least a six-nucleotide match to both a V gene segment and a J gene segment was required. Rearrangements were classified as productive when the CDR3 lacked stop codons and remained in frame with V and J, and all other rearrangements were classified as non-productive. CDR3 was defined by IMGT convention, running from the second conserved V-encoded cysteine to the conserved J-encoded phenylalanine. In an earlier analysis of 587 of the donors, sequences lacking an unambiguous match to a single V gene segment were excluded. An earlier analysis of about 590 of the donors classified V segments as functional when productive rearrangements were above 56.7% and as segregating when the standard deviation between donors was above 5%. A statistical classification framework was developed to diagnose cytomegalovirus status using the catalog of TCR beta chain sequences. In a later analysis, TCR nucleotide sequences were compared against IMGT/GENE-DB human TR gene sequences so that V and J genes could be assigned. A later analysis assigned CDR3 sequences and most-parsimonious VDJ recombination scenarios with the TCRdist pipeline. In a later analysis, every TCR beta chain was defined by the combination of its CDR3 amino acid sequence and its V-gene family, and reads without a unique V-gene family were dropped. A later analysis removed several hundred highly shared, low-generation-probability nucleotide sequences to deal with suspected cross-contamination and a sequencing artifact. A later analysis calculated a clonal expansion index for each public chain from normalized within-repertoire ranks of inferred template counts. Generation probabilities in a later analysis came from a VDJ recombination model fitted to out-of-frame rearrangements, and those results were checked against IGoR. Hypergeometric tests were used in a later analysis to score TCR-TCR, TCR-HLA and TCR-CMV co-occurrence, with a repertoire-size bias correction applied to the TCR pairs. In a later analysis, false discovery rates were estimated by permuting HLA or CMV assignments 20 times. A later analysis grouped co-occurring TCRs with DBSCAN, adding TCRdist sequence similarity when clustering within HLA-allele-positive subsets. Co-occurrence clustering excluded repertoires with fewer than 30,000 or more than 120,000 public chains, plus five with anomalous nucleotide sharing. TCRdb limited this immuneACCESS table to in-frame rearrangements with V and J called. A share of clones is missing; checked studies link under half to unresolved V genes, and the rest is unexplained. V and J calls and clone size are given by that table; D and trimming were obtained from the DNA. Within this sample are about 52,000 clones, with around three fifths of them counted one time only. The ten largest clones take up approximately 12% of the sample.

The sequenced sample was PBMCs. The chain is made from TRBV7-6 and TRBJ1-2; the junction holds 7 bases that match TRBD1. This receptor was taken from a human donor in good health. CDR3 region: CASSSRQGYGYTF. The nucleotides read TGTGCCAGCAGCTCTCGACAGGGATATGGCTACACCTTC.